This T cell receptor (beta chain) was captured in a study of CD4 T cells in relation to SARS-CoV-2 and coronaviruses. Study-level information: ViraFEST: approximately 10-day antigen culture of PBMCs, then TCR beta CDR3 sequencing.

Profiled with immunoSEQ multiplex PCR; TCRdb holds only in-frame clones, not every one. The data contain more than 20,000 clones, around 72% of them singletons. Germline CDR1 and CDR2: WSHSY and SAAADI. Trimming removed 1 base at V and 11 bases at J, with 14 bases between. The CDR3 is 13 residues long. Before the COVID-19 pandemic, during about 2010-2018, CD4+ T cells were taken from unexposed donors. CD4+ T cells were isolated from the cells after 10 days of culture. Unexposed-donor CD4+ T cells were probed with SARS-CoV-2 S/N and four cold-coronavirus spikes, cells permitting. In regard to this clone: The antigen is not known.

This receptor was taken from a human donor in good health. The chain has TRBV10-2 and TRBJ1-1; D uncertain. The sequenced sample consisted of CD4+ T cells from PBMCs, cultured in vitro. The CDR3 reads CASSELDYAGAFF. As DNA, the CDR3 is TGCGCCAGCAGTGAGTTGGATTATGCGGGGGCTTTCTTT.